This TCR beta chain was obtained from a study of blood T cell repertoires in COVID-19 (dated by TCRdb to 2018 to 2020). For the wider study: Samples from collaborators originated in the United States, Italy and Spain and spanned both the acute and convalescent phases of COVID-19. Where available, HLA class I and class II types were obtained from metadata supplied by the sample provider rather than from assay-based typing. Deeply sampled blood TCRbeta repertoires from subjects exposed to, actively infected with, or recovered from COVID-19 were included in the dataset. The samples were drawn from the first 160 participants of the ongoing ImmuneRACE study and from 950 to 1,500 subjects provided by 6 global collaborators. The prospective study material was composed of cDNA or gDNA derived from T cells, B-cell-depleted T cells, or PBMCs. The sample metadata nearly always contained a de-identified subject ID, COVID-19 status, age in years and sex. The repertoires were released in a freely available public database intended as a resource for research on the immune response to SARS-CoV-2.

The immunoSEQ Assay, a bias-controlled multiplex PCR, was used to amplify TCRbeta CDR3 regions from genomic DNA. In the source study's methods: Nucleated cell counts per sample were estimated from amplification of reference gene primers within the assay. To quantify the absolute abundance of each unique TCRbeta CDR3 rearrangement, sequence reads were collapsed and filtered. Productive Simpson clonality was computed per sample as the square root of Simpson's diversity index over productive rearrangements. What TCRdb holds here is the immuneACCESS table cut down to in-frame rearrangements. Part of the clones is not present; checked against another copy, under half of the missing clones reflect an unresolved V gene, and the others are unexplained. V, J and clone size are taken as reported in that table, and D and trimming were inferred from the DNA itself. The sample contains around 200,000 clones, roughly 84% of them found a single time. Roughly 3.2% of the sample goes to the ten largest clones.

Summary of the overall study and its limitations: How much clinical and demographic metadata was included differed by source and by participant, and the metadata was provided uncurated.

A note on this clone: Its antigen remains undetermined. The input lacks base qualities; no much larger clone sits a single base away.

Enrolling through a virtual design, the prospective study's participants ranged in age from roughly 18 to 89 years and lived across more than 20 United States geographic areas. Cohort assignment in the prospective study relied on participant-reported clinical history from a screening survey and a study questionnaire. Recovered participants in ImmuneRACE Cohort 3 were defined as having two consecutive negative NP/OP PCR tests, clearance from a healthcare professional, or resolution of symptoms. In the prospective study, mobile phlebotomists collected whole blood, serum and a nasopharyngeal or oropharyngeal swab from each participant. Participants in the prospective study had the option to provide additional blood draws and questionnaires over a 2-month period. Blood samples from the prospective study were shipped frozen or at room temperature prior to DNA extraction. Material: PBMCs or T cells enriched from blood (not recorded which). This receptor was taken from a woman in her twenties or thirties who had recovered from COVID-19.

The base sequence is TGCAGCGCCGAAAAGGGAGCTTGGGTCAGAAACACTGAAGCTTTCTTT. This codes for CSAEKGAWVRNTEAFF. The chain joins TRBV29-1 to TRBJ1-1; confidence is insufficient to name the D gene. Via the germline V gene, CDR1 is SQVTM and CDR2 ANQGSEA. V is clipped by 7 bases and J by 2 bases, and the sequence between their germline boundaries is 23 bases long. Spanning cysteine to phenylalanine, the CDR3 consists of 16 amino acids. Of all the DNA, just the CDR3 is kept, 48 bases in frame from base 1.